Here is one T cell receptor beta chain with its context. V gave up 0 bases and J gave up 8 bases; unmatched junction bases: 5. The CDR3 covers 15 residues. Germline V gene sequence: CDR1 LGHNA, CDR2 YSLEER. This record comes from a study of T cell changes during pregnancy in multiple sclerosis. Sequenced by immunoSEQ multiplex PCR; TCRdb stores in-frame clones only, minus some. The sample lists tens of thousands of clones, around 90% occurring once. The material was peripheral blood, obtained in the first trimester of pregnancy. The origin of this receptor is a female donor in good health, enrolled as a control in a pregnancy study. The chain couples TRBV4-3 to TRBJ2-1; 9 bases agree with TRBD2. CDR3 amino acids: CASSQDGGGVDEQFF. Written as DNA, the CDR3 is TGCGCCAGCAGCCAAGACGGCGGGGGGGTTGATGAGCAGTTCTTC.